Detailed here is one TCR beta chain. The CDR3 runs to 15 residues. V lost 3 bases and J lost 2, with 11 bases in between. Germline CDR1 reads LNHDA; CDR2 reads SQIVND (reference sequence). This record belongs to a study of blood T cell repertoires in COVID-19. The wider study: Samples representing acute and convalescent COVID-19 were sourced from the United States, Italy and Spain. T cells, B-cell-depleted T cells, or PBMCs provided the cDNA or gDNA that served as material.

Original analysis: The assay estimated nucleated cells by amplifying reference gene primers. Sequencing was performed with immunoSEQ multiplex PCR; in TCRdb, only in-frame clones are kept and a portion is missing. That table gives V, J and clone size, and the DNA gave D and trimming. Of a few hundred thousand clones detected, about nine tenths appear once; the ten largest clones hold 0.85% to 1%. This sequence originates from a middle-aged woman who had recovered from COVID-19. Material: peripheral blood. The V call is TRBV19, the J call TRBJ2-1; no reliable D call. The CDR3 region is CASSISSPAYNEQFF. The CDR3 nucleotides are TGTGCCAGTAGTATTTCTTCACCGGCCTACAATGAGCAGTTCTTC. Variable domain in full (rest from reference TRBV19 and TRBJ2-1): DGGITQSPKYLFRKEGQNVTLSCEQNLNHDAMYWYRQDPGQGLRLIYYSQIVNDFQKGDIAEGYSVSREKKESFPLTVTSAQKNPTAFYLCASSISSPAYNEQFFGPGTRLTVL.